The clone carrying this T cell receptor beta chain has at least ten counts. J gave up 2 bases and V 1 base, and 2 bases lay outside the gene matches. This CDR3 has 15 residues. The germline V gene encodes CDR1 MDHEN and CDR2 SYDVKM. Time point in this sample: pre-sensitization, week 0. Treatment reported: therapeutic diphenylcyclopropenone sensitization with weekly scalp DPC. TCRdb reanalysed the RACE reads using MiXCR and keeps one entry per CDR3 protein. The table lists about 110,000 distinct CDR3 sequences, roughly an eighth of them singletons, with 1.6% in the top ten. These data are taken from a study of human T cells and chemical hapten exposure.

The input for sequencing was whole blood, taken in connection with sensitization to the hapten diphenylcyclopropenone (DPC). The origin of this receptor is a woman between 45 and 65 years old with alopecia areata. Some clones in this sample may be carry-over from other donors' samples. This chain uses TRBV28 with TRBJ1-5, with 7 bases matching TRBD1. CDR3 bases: TGTGCCAGCAGTTTATCAGACAGGGGCAATCAGCCCCAGCATTTT. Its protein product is CASSLSDRGNQPQHF. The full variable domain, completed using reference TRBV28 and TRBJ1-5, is DVKVTQSSRYLVKRTGEKVFLECVQDMDHENMFWYRQDPGLGLRLIYFSYDVKMKEKGDIPEGYSVSREKKERFSLILESASTNQTSMYLCASSLSDRGNQPQHFGDGTRLSIL.